The rows below give T cell receptor beta chains drawn from one sample of a study of control samples from healthy donors and cancer patients. Produced via immunoSEQ multiplex PCR; TCRdb's table is partial and in-frame only. This sample carries some 94,000 clones, roughly 86% of them seen once, and the ten largest clones take roughly 1.3%. The sequenced sample was blood. The receptors come from a woman in her fifties or sixties in good health. The CDR3 runs from the conserved cysteine through the conserved F or W. A D gene is named only where the DNA matches it firmly. Some rows have no size entry. The others give once, few or many, or a class for an expanded clone.

cdr3_aa: CASSPKTTNEKLFF; cdr3_nt: TGTGCCAGCTCACCAAAGACAACTAATGAAAAACTGTTTTTT; clone_size: .; j_call: TRBJ1-4; d_call: .; v_call: TRBV18
cdr3_aa: CASSSTQFWELFF; cdr3_nt: TGTGCCAGCAGCTCCACCCAATTTTGGGAACTGTTTTTT; clone_size: .; j_call: TRBJ1-4; d_call: .; v_call: TRBV11-2
cdr3_aa: CASSQDPRGETQYF; cdr3_nt: TGTGCCAGCAGCCAAGACCCCAGGGGGGAGACCCAGTACTTC; clone_size: .; j_call: TRBJ2-5; d_call: TRBD1; v_call: TRBV4-2
cdr3_aa: CASSRGTSGSFGETQYF; cdr3_nt: TGTGCCAGCAGCCGAGGGACTAGCGGGAGCTTCGGGGAGACCCAGTACTTC; clone_size: .; j_call: TRBJ2-5; d_call: TRBD2; v_call: TRBV7-9
cdr3_aa: CASSGTSAADTQYF; cdr3_nt: TGTGCCAGCTCAGGGACTAGCGCGGCAGATACGCAGTATTTT; clone_size: once; j_call: TRBJ2-3; d_call: TRBD2; v_call: TRBV18
cdr3_aa: CASRASGSSGNTIYF; cdr3_nt: TGTGCCAGCCGGGCCTCCGGGAGCTCTGGAAACACCATATATTTT; clone_size: .; j_call: TRBJ1-3; d_call: .; v_call: TRBV28
cdr3_aa: CASSLNPLSKPYEQYF; cdr3_nt: TGTGCCAGCAGCTTAAACCCCCTTTCGAAACCCTACGAGCAGTACTTC; clone_size: .; j_call: TRBJ2-7; d_call: .; v_call: TRBV7-2
cdr3_aa: CSVLAERYDEQFF; cdr3_nt: TGCAGCGTCTTAGCGGAGCGGTATGATGAGCAGTTCTTC; clone_size: .; j_call: TRBJ2-1; d_call: .; v_call: TRBV29-1
cdr3_aa: CATMNENTGELFF; cdr3_nt: TGTGCCACTATGAACGAGAACACCGGGGAGCTGTTTTTT; clone_size: .; j_call: TRBJ2-2; d_call: .; v_call: TRBV24-1
cdr3_aa: CASSPQPLNTEAFF; cdr3_nt: TGTGCCAGCAGCCCTCAACCCCTAAACACTGAAGCTTTCTTT; clone_size: .; j_call: TRBJ1-1; d_call: .; v_call: TRBV7-8
cdr3_aa: CASSFVSGRAYEQYF; cdr3_nt: TGTGCCAGCAGCTTTGTGAGCGGGAGAGCCTACGAGCAGTACTTC; clone_size: few; j_call: TRBJ2-7; d_call: TRBD2; v_call: TRBV7-9
cdr3_aa: CASSLRASGSGEQYF; cdr3_nt: TGTGCCAGCAGCCTCCGGGCTAGCGGGAGTGGGGAGCAGTACTTC; clone_size: .; j_call: TRBJ2-7; d_call: TRBD2; v_call: TRBV9
cdr3_aa: CASSLGGIGNQPQHF; cdr3_nt: TGTGCCAGCAGCTTAGGGGGAATAGGAAATCAGCCCCAGCATTTT; clone_size: few; j_call: TRBJ1-5; d_call: .; v_call: TRBV7-2
cdr3_aa: CASSFPPASGTEAFF; cdr3_nt: TGCGCCAGCAGCTTCCCGCCAGCCTCCGGGACTGAAGCTTTCTTT; clone_size: once; j_call: TRBJ1-1; d_call: .; v_call: TRBV5-1
cdr3_aa: CASSQPASASEQYF; cdr3_nt: TGTGCCAGCAGCCAACCGGCTAGCGCCAGCGAGCAGTACTTC; clone_size: few; j_call: TRBJ2-7; d_call: .; v_call: TRBV4-2
cdr3_aa: CASSLDGTGTYEQYF; cdr3_nt: TGTGCCAGCAGCTTGGACGGGACGGGTACCTACGAGCAGTACTTC; clone_size: .; j_call: TRBJ2-7; d_call: .; v_call: TRBV5-4